This TCR beta chain emerged from a study of long-term antiretroviral therapy in people with HIV. Researchers report immunoSEQ v3.0 was run at survey level. Measured with immunoSEQ multiplex PCR; TCRdb has only the in-frame clones, and not every one. The sample contains over 15,000 clones, around nine tenths of which appear only once. Looked up from germline, CDR1 is SGHAT and CDR2 is FQNNGV. V lost 0 bases to trimming and J lost 3 bases; unmatched junction nucleotides: 8. The CDR3 totals 18 residues. The input for sequencing was unsorted PBMCs, taken 0.5 years after starting antiretroviral therapy. The rearrangement joins TRBV11-2 to TRBJ1-6; 7 positions match TRBD1. The sequence was obtained from a man aged 35 to 55 with HIV. Here the CDR3 DNA reads TGTGCCAGCAGCTTAGATCAAAGGGGGCAAGTCTATAATTCACCCCTCCACTTT. This translates into CASSLDQRGQVYNSPLHF.